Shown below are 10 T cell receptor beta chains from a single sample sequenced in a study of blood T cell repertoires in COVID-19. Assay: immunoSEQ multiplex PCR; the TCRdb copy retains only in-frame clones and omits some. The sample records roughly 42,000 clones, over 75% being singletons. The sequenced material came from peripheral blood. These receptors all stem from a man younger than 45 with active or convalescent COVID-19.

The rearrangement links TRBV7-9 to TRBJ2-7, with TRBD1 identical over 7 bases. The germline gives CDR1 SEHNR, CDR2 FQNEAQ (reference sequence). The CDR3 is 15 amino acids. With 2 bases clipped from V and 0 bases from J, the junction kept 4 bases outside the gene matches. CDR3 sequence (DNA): TGTGCCAGCAGCTTAACGGGACAGAGCTCCTACGAGCAGTACGTC. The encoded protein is CASSLTGQSSYEQYV.

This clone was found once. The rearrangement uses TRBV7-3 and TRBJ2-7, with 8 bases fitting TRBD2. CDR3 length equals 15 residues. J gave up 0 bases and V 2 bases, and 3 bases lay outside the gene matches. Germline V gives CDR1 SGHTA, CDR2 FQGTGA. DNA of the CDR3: TGTGCCAGCAGCTTAGCGGGGGGAAGCTCCTACGAGCAGTACTTC. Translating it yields CASSLAGGSSYEQYF. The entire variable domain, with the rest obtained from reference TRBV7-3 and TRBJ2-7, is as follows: GAGVSQTPSNKVTEKGKYVELRCDPISGHTALYWYRQSLGQGPEFLIYFQGTGAADDSGLPNDRFFAVRPEGSVSTLKIQRTERGDSAVYLCASSLAGGSSYEQYFGPGTRLTVT.

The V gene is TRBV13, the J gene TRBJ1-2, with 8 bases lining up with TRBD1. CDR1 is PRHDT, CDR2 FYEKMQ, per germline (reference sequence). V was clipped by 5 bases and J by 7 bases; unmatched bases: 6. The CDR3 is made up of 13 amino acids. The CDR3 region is CASSETGDSGYTF. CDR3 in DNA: TGTGCCAGCAGCGAGACAGGGGACTCTGGCTACACCTTC.

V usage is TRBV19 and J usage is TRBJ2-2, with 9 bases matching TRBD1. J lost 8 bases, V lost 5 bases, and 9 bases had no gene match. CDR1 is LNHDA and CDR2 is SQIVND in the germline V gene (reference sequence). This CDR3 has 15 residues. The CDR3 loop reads CASSAPGQGSGELFF. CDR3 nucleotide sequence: TGTGCCAGTAGTGCTCCGGGACAGGGCTCTGGGGAGCTGTTTTTT.

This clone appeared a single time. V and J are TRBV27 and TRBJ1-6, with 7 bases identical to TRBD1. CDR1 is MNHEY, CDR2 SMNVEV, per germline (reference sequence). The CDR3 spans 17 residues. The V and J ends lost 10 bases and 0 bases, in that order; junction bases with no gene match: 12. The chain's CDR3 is CANGTELHSSYNSPLHF. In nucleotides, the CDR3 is TGTGCCAACGGGACAGAGTTGCATAGCTCCTATAATTCACCCCTCCACTTT.

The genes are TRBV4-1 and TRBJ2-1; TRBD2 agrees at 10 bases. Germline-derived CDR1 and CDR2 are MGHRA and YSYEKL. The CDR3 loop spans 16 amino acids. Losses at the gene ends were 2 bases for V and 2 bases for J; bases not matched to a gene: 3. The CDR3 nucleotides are TGCGCCAGCAGCCAACTAGCGGGAGTTCCCTACAATGAGCAGTTCTTC. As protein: CASSQLAGVPYNEQFF.

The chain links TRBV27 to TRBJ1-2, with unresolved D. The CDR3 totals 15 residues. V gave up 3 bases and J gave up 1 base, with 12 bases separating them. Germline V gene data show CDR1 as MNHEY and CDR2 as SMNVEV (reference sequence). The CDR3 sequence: CASSLSISFNYGYTF. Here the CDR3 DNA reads TGTGCCAGCAGTTTGTCGATTAGCTTTAACTATGGCTACACCTTC.

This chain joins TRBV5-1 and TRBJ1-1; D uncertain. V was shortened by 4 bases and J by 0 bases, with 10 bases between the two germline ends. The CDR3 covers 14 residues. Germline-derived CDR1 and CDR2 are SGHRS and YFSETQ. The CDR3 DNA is TGCGCCAGCAGCACCGGGAGTATGAACACTGAAGCTTTCTTT. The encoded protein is CASSTGSMNTEAFF.

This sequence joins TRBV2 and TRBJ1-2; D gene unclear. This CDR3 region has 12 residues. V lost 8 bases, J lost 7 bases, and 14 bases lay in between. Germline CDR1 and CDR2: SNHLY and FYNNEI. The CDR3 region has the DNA TGTGCCAGCGCAAATCGGGGTCCTGGCTACACCTTC. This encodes CASANRGPGYTF.

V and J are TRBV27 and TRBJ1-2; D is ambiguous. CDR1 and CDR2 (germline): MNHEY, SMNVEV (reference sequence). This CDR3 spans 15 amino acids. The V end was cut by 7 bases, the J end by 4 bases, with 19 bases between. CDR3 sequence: CASTPFGVEGYGYTF. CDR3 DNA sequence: TGTGCCAGCACCCCGTTCGGGGTAGAGGGCTATGGCTACACCTTC.